The entry below gives a single T cell receptor (beta chain) sequence along with its context. The data are from a study of blood T cell repertoires in COVID-19. Generated by immunoSEQ multiplex PCR, the TCRdb table keeps only in-frame clones and is missing some. The table lists around 290,000 clones, 88% of them singletons. Trimming took 2 bases from V and 3 from J, leaving 8 bases between them. Looked up from germline, CDR1 is KGHSH and CDR2 is LQKENI. This CDR3 comprises 14 residues. Sequences were obtained from PBMCs or T cells enriched from blood (not recorded which). The sequence was collected from a woman aged 55-75 years in a cohort exposed to, infected with or recovered from COVID-19 (not recorded which). The chain has TRBV18 and TRBJ1-5; D unclear. The CDR3 nucleotides are TGTGCCAGCTCACCAGGGCAGCTCAATCAGCCCCAGCATTTT. This gives the protein CASSPGQLNQPQHF.